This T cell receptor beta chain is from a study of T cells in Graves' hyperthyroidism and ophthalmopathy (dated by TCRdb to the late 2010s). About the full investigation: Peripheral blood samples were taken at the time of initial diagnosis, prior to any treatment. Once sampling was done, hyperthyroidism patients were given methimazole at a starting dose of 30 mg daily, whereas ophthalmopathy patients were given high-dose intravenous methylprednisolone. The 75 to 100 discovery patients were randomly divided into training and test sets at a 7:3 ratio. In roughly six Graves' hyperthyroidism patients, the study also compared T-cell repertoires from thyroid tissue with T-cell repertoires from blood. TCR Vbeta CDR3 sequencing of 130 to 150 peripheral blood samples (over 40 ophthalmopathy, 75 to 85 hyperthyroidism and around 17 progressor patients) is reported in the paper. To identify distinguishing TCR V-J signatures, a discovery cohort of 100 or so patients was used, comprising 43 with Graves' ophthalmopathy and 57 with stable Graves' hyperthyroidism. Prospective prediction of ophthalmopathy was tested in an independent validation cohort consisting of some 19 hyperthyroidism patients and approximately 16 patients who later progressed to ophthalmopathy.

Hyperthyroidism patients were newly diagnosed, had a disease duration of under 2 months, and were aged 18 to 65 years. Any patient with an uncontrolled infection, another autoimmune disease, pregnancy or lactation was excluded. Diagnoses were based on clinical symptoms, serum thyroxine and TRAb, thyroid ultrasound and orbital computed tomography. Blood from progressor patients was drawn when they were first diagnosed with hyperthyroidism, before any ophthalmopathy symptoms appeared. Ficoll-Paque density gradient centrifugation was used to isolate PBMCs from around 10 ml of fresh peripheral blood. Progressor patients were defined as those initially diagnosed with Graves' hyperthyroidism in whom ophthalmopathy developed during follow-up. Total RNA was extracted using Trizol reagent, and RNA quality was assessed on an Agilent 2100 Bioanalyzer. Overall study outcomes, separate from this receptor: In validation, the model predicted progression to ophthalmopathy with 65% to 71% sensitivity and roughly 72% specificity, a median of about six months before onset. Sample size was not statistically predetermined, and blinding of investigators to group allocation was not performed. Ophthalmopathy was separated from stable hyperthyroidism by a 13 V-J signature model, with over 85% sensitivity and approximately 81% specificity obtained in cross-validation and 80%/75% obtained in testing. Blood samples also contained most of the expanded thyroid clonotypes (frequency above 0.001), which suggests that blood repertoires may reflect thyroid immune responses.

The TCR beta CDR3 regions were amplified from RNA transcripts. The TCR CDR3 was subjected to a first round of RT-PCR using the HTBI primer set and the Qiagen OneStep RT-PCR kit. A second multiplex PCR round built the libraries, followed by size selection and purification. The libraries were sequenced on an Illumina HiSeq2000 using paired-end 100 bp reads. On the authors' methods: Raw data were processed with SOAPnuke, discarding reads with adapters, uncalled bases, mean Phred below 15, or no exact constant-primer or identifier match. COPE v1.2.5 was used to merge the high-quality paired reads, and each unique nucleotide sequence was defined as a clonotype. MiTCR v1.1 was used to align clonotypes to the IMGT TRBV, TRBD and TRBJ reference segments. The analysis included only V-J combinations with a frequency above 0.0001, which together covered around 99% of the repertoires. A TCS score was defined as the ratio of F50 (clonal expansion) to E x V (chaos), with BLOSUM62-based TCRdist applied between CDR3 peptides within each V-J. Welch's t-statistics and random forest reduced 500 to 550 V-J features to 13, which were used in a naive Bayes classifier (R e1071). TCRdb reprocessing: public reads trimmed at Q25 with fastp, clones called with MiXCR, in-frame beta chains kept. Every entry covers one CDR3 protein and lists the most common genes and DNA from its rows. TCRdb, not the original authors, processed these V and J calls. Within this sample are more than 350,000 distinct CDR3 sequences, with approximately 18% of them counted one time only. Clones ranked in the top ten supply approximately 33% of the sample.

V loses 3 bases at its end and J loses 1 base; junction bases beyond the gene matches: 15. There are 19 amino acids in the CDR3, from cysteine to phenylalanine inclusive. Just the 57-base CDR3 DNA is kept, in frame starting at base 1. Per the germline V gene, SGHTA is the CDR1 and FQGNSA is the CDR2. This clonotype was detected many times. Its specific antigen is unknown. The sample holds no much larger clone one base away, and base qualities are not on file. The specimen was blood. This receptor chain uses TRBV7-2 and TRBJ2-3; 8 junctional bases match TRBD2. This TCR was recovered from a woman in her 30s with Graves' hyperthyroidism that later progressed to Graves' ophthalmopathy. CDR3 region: CASSFTAIMVREGTDTQYF. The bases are TGTGCCAGCAGCTTCACCGCCATAATGGTGCGGGAGGGCACAGATACGCAGTATTTT.